This note documents a single T cell receptor beta chain sequence. These data belong to a study of long-term antiretroviral therapy in people with HIV. The assay used was immunoSEQ (version v3.0), run at survey level. Produced via immunoSEQ multiplex PCR; TCRdb's table is partial and in-frame only. The sample carries approximately 23,000 clones, 75% to 90% recorded once. The study drew at least one pre-ART and at least two post-ART PBMC samples from every donor. CDR3 length: 13 amino acids. Germline CDR1 SNHLY, CDR2 FYNNEI. The TCR comes from a man aged 30 to 39 with HIV. Sequencing used unsorted PBMCs, obtained less than 6 years after starting antiretroviral therapy. The rearrangement joins TRBV2 to TRBJ2-5; no clear D gene. The J call may be wrong; the DNA end is better matched by TRBJ2-7. The CDR3 DNA reads TGTGCCAGCAGTGATAGTGAGATCTACGAGCAGTACTTC. Translated, it gives CASSDSEIYEQYF.